The 14 T cell receptor beta chains given below trace back to one sample, sequenced in a study of radiotherapy plus CTLA-4 blockade in lung cancer. TCRdb keeps only in-frame clones here, not all; method: immunoSEQ multiplex PCR. The sample holds some 50,000 clones, approximately 79% seen once. The sample in question was peripheral blood, obtained from a patient treated with radiotherapy plus ipilimumab. All receptors come from a human donor with non-small cell lung cancer who had a partial response to radiotherapy plus ipilimumab.

The chain is built from TRBV10-2 and TRBJ2-5; 7 bases agree with TRBD1. V gave up 6 bases and J gave up 0 bases; unmatched junction bases: 4. The CDR3 loop spans 14 amino acids. Germline assignment: CDR1 WSHSY and CDR2 SAAADI. The CDR3 sequence is CASRDRWYQETQYF. The DNA for the CDR3 is TGCGCCAGCAGGGACAGGTGGTACCAAGAGACCCAGTACTTC.

This chain uses TRBV30 with TRBJ2-4; 9 bases match TRBD1. The CDR3 totals 15 residues. With V trimmed by 0 bases and J by 6 bases, 6 bases remained unmatched. Germline V gives CDR1 GTSNPN, CDR2 SVGIG (reference sequence). This chain's CDR3 is CAWSVVPGQGNIQYF. CDR3 nucleotide sequence: TGTGCCTGGAGTGTTGTTCCGGGACAGGGAAACATTCAGTACTTC.

Only one count was recorded for this clone. The chain couples TRBV19 to TRBJ2-7, with D possibly TRBD1 on 6 matching bases. Per the germline V gene, CDR1 is LNHDA and CDR2 is SQIVND (reference sequence). There are 11 residues in the CDR3. The CDR3 loop reads CPDRFYYEQYF. The CDR3 DNA is TGTCCCGACAGGTTCTACTACGAGCAGTACTTC.

The rearrangement joins TRBV19 to TRBJ2-5; 12 nucleotides line up with TRBD2. The V segment lost 5 bases and the J segment 1 base; nucleotides outside the gene matches: 8. Germline loops: CDR1 LNHDA, CDR2 SQIVND (reference sequence). The CDR3 sequence is 17 residues long. The CDR3 DNA reads TGTGCCAGTAGTCGCCGACTAGCGGGGGCCATCCAAGAGACCCAGTACTTC. Amino acids: CASSRRLAGAIQETQYF.

The table lists this clone with a few counts. The rearrangement links TRBV13 to TRBJ2-1; TRBD2 aligns across 8 bases. This CDR3 is 17 amino acids long. V shed 4 bases, J shed 7 bases, and the junction held 15 bases outside the gene matches. Germline CDR1 reads PRHDT; CDR2 reads FYEKMQ (reference sequence). The CDR3 nucleotides are TGTGCCAGCAGCTCCTTCCGTCGTGCGGGGGGATCAAATGAGCAGTTCTTC. Amino acids: CASSSFRRAGGSNEQFF.

This clone showed up just a few times. This chain uses TRBV30 with TRBJ2-1, with D perhaps TRBD2 (5 bases). Trimming shortened V by 1 base and J by 0 bases, and 10 bases separated the two germline ends. Germline V gene sequence: CDR1 GTSNPN, CDR2 SVGIG (reference sequence). CDR3 length equals 15 residues. CDR3 loop: CAWSAGYSSYNEQFF. CDR3 DNA sequence: TGTGCCTGGAGTGCGGGGTATAGCTCCTACAATGAGCAGTTCTTC.

The chain is built from TRBV11-3 and TRBJ2-1; 10 bases fit TRBD2. The germline CDR1 and CDR2 sequences are SGHNT and YENEEA. Trimming removed 5 bases from V and 7 bases from J; junction bases left unmatched: 14. The CDR3 runs to 17 residues. The CDR3 DNA sequence: TGTGCCAGCAGCCCCGGGGTACTAGCGGGGCCTAAGAATGAGCAGTTCTTC. This gives the protein CASSPGVLAGPKNEQFF.

This chain uses TRBV28 with TRBJ1-1; no reliable D call. The CDR3 is 11 amino acids. V was trimmed by 4 bases and J by 11 bases, leaving 11 bases between them. Germline assignment: CDR1 MDHEN and CDR2 SYDVKM. For the CDR3, the DNA is TGTGCCAGCAGTTCCCCCCCCGAGGCTTTCTTT. Translation gives CASSSPPEAFF.

This clone was seen only a few times. The chain couples TRBV7-3 to TRBJ2-5, with 11 positions matching TRBD1. The CDR3 sequence is 16 residues long. V lost 0 bases, J lost 1 base, and 1 base stayed unmatched. Germline CDR1 SGHTA, CDR2 FQGTGA. As DNA, the CDR3 is TGTGCCAGCAGCTTAACGGGGACAGGGGGCCAAGAGACCCAGTACTTC. It encodes CASSLTGTGGQETQYF.

V and J are TRBV19 and TRBJ1-1; 7 bases are a match to TRBD1. Germline lookup yields CDR1 LNHDA and CDR2 SQIVND (reference sequence). The length of the CDR3 is 16 residues. Trimming removed 5 bases from V and 4 bases from J; junction bases left unmatched: 13. In DNA form, the CDR3 reads TGTGCCAGTAGTCCTAGACAGGGAGGAATGATCACTGAAGCTTTCTTT. Encoded protein: CASSPRQGGMITEAFF.

This clone showed up just a few times. The genes are TRBV7-9 and TRBJ1-1; TRBD1 matches 9 bases. V gave up 3 bases and J gave up 1 base; unmatched junction bases: 3. This CDR3 is built from 15 residues. Germline V lookup: CDR1 SEHNR, CDR2 FQNEAQ (reference sequence). As DNA, the CDR3 is TGTGCCAGCAGCTTTCCGGACAGGGGGAACACTGAAGCTTTCTTT. It yields the protein CASSFPDRGNTEAFF.

This sequence joins TRBV2 and TRBJ1-6, with 7 bases identical to TRBD1. The CDR3 length is 15 residues. Germline lookup yields CDR1 SNHLY and CDR2 FYNNEI. Trimming removed 9 bases from V and 1 base from J; junction bases left unmatched: 6. CDR3 sequence: CASASGGSYNSPLHF. The CDR3 DNA is TGTGCCAGTGCCTCAGGGGGGTCCTATAATTCACCCCTCCACTTT. The variable domain in full, completed from reference TRBV2 and TRBJ1-6, reads EPEVTQTPSHQVTQMGQEVILRCVPISNHLYFYWYRQILGQKVEFLVSFYNNEISEKSEIFDDQFSVERPDGSNFTLKIRSTKLEDSAMYFCASASGGSYNSPLHFGNGTRLTVT.

On this clone itself: This same CDR3 is encoded by further DNA sequences in the sample. The chain recombines TRBV7-3 with TRBJ2-5, with 12 bases matching TRBD2. This CDR3 is built from 15 residues. The germline CDR1 and CDR2 sequences are SGHTA and FQGTGA. The ends lost 5 bases at V and 5 bases at J; junction bases unmatched: 6. CDR3 residues: CASSPTSGGLETQYF. DNA for the CDR3: TGTGCCAGCAGCCCGACTAGCGGGGGTTTGGAGACCCAGTACTTC.

The chain is built from TRBV4-1 and TRBJ1-1; 9 positions agree with TRBD1. The length of the CDR3 is 14 residues. The V gene's germline CDR1 is MGHRA and CDR2 YSYEKL. V was pared by 1 base and J by 4 bases, with 1 base of the junction left unmatched. In DNA, the CDR3 is TGCGCCAGCAGCCAAGGACAGGGGGTCACTGAAGCTTTCTTT. Translation: CASSQGQGVTEAFF.